A selection of T cell receptor beta chains follows, all from one sample in a study of CXCR3-negative and CXCR3-positive naive CD8 T cells. TCRdb reanalyzed the 5' RACE reads, giving one entry per CDR3 protein sequence and no DNA. Its clone listing holds around 96,000 distinct CDR3 sequences. Sequenced sample: naive CXCR3- CD8+ T cells from blood. The receptors originated from a human donor in good health. Some clones in this sample may be carry-over from other donors' samples. The CDR3 runs from the conserved cysteine through the conserved F or W. The order of the fields is J gene, V gene, CDR3 protein.

TRBJ2-1,TRBV20-1,CSAIGLAGAPYNEQFF
TRBJ2-7,TRBV5-1,CASSPPASGISYEQYF
TRBJ2-7,TRBV27,CASSFQGMVNEQYF
TRBJ2-7,TRBV7-9,CASSPQGAREQYF
TRBJ2-6,TRBV10-3,CAISEAEAGANVLTF
TRBJ2-5,TRBV5-6,CASSLEGGETQYF
TRBJ2-3,TRBV12-3/TRBV12-4,CASSLGVADTQYF
TRBJ2-7,TRBV7-2,CASSSRPRFPYEQYF
TRBJ2-2,TRBV25-1,CASSAWGGSTGELFF
TRBJ1-2,TRBV6-5,CASSYSPGQGYTF
TRBJ2-5,TRBV7-9,CASSPLRQGLEETQYF
TRBJ1-1,TRBV29-1,CSVARDRDTEAFF
TRBJ2-4,TRBV30,CAWSVEILVSGGGREQAKNIQYF
TRBJ2-1,TRBV7-8,CASSLGQGYEQFF
TRBJ2-3,TRBV19,CASSIAGYDTQYF
TRBJ1-1,TRBV29-1,CSVEMIGGGTEAFF
TRBJ2-7,TRBV11-2,CASSLVATGTRDEQYF
TRBJ2-7,TRBV19,CASSSGISYEQYF
TRBJ1-2,TRBV29-1,CSVPLNYGYTF
TRBJ2-3,TRBV5-4,CASSWDRYTDTQYF
TRBJ2-1,TRBV29-1,CSVEDGASGNSISSYNEQFF
TRBJ1-1,TRBV15,CATSRDRGFYTEAFF
TRBJ1-2,TRBV6-6,CASSYSPDYGYTF
TRBJ2-1,TRBV7-9,CASSWTIDEQFF
TRBJ2-5,TRBV12-3/TRBV12-4,CASSHPGGGGETQYF
TRBJ1-5,TRBV6-2/TRBV6-3,CASSSGRNSNQPQHF
TRBJ1-5,TRBV9,CASSVDGGAGQPQHF
TRBJ2-1,TRBV3-1,CASSRAPGERNEQFF
TRBJ2-3,TRBV28,CASRGGWDTDTQYF
TRBJ2-7,TRBV7-9,CASSFAASGGDYEQYF
TRBJ2-7,TRBV6-2/TRBV6-3,CASGDRQTYEQYF
TRBJ2-7,TRBV28,CASRNSGQGVYEQYF
TRBJ2-2,TRBV29-1,CSVTGPGELFF
TRBJ2-2,TRBV4-3,CASSSEKRRGGTGELFF
TRBJ2-5,TRBV12-3/TRBV12-4,CASTPAGAEETQYF
TRBJ2-3,TRBV7-9,CASSTTTGSDTQYF
TRBJ1-4,TRBV28,CASSLNRVTEKLFF
TRBJ2-1,TRBV12-3/TRBV12-4,CASGPAGARNEQFF
TRBJ2-1,TRBV7-6,CASSPWGASGTNEQFF
TRBJ2-7,TRBV7-9,CASSLGPSDSSYEQYF
TRBJ2-7,TRBV14,CASSRRKGEQYF
TRBJ2-7,TRBV20-1,CSARSFRGLPYEQYF
TRBJ2-1,TRBV5-1,CASSLVGTGAYNEQFF
TRBJ2-5,TRBV5-5,CATQGGGYEQYF
TRBJ2-7,TRBV27,CASSPPGVYEQYF
TRBJ2-7,TRBV7-2,CASSPKGQGSSYEQYF
TRBJ1-1,TRBV12-3/TRBV12-4,CASSFPSNTEAFF
TRBJ2-7,TRBV2,CASSVAGAIYEQYF
TRBJ2-7,TRBV4-1,CASSTQATSSEQYF
TRBJ2-1,TRBV5-6,CASSLEAMNEQFF
TRBJ1-2,TRBV11-2,CASSWAGGSHYGYTF
TRBJ1-1,TRBV27,CASSLGRGSEAFF
TRBJ2-3,TRBV7-9,CASRTGGTDTQYF
TRBJ1-1,TRBV28,CASSLFSGANTEAFF
TRBJ2-2,TRBV4-1,CASSQGAGGNTGELFF